This TCR beta chain was sequenced in a study of T cell responses to AZD1222 COVID-19 vaccine. Study-wide results and limits: Spike-specific TCR repertoires showed rising breadth and depth after two AZD1222 doses. It was only after the peak T cell response that any repertoires were sampled. Among those given AZD1222, only five or six were seropositive at baseline.

The ends lost 6 bases at V and 8 bases at J; junction bases unmatched: 9. CDR3 length: 14 amino acids. Germline V gene sequence: CDR1 MNHEY, CDR2 SVGAGI. Generated by immunoSEQ multiplex PCR, the TCRdb table keeps only in-frame clones and is missing some. The top ten clones hold 1.5% to 2.5% of a sample with 180,000 or so clones, about nine tenths of them seen once. Pooled together were second doses at about 4 or about 12 weeks. Concerning this clone: The antigen remains undetermined.

The V gene is TRBV6-5, the J gene TRBJ1-2, with 10 bases identical to TRBD1. Sequencing used peripheral blood, obtained 28 days after the second AZD1222 dose. The source is an adult who received the AZD1222 COVID-19 vaccine. The CDR3 bases are TGTGCCAGCAGCCTGACAGGGGGCTTCGGGGGCTACACCTTC. Its protein is CASSLTGGFGGYTF.